This T cell receptor beta chain derives from a study of T-cell memory formation after mild COVID-19. Study information: Clustering of TCRs was largely donor specific.

This clonotype has more than one count but fewer than ten. Antigen unknown. 5'RACE with constant-segment primers yielded barcoded, UMI-tagged TCR alpha and TCR beta cDNA libraries. TCRdb re-called the 5' RACE reads with MiXCR, one entry per CDR3 protein. The repertoire holds tens of thousands of distinct CDR3 sequences, with more than 10% as singletons. Overall study findings and caveats: Whereas later expanders leaned CD4+, clones contracting day 15 to 85 showed a balanced CD4/CD8 makeup. Certain responding clones were present in pre-infection memory, suggesting participation of cross-reactive memory.

V was pared by 4 bases and J by 5 bases, with 3 bases of the junction left unmatched. Germline lookup yields CDR1 PRHDT and CDR2 FYEKMQ (reference sequence). This CDR3 comprises 14 residues. Specimen: PBMCs or a T cell subset sorted from them (not recorded which). This rearrangement joins TRBV13 to TRBJ2-2; 8 nucleotides match TRBD2. This TCR came from an adult woman who had mild COVID-19 (a few samples of this study predate the infection). Cell type and time point are not known. The CDR3 loop is CASSSSGGTGELFF. The DNA for the CDR3 is TGTGCCAGCAGCTCCAGCGGGGGTACCGGGGAGCTGTTTTTT.